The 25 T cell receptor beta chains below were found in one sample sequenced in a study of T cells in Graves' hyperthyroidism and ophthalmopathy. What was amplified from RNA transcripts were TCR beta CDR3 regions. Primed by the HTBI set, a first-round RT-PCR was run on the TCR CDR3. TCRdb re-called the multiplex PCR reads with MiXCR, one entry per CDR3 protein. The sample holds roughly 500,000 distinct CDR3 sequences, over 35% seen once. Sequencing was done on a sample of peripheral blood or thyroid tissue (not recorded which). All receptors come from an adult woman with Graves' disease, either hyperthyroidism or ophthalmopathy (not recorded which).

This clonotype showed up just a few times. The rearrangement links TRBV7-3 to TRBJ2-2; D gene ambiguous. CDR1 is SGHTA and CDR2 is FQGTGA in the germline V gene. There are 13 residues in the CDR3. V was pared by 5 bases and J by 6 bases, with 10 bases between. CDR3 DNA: TGTGCCAGCAGCAACTTTGAGGCCGGGGAGCTGTTTTTT. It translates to CASSNFEAGELFF.

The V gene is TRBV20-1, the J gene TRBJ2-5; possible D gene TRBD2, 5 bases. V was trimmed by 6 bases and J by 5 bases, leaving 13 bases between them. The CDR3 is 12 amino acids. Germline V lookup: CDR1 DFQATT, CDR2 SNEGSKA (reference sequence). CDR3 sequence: CSAGAAAETQYF. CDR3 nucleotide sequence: TGCAGTGCCGGAGCGGCTGCGGAGACCCAGTACTTC.

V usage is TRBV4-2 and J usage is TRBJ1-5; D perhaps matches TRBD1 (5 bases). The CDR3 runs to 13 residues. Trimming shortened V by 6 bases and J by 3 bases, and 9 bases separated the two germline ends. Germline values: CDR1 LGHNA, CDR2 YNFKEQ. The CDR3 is CASSRQLNQPQHF. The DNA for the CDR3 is TGTGCCAGCAGTAGACAGCTCAATCAGCCCCAGCATTTT.

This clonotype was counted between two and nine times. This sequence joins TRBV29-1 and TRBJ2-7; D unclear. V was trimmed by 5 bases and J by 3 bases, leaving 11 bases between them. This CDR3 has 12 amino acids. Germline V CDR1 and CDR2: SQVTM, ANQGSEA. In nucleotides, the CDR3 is TGCAGCGTTCTTAGTGACGGCTACGAGCAGTACTTC. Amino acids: CSVLSDGYEQYF.

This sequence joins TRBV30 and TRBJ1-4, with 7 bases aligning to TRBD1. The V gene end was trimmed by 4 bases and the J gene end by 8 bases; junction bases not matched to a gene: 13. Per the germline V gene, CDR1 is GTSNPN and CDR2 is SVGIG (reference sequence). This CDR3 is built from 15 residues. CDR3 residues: CAWTPLTGLGEKLFF. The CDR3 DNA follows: TGTGCCTGGACACCACTGACAGGGTTGGGAGAAAAACTGTTTTTT.

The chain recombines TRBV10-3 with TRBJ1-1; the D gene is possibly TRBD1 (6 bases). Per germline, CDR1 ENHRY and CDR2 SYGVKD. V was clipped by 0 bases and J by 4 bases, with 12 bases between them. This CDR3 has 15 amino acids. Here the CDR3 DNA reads TGTGCCATCAGTGAGTCGGGTCAGGGGAGCACTGAAGCTTTCTTT. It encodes CAISESGQGSTEAFF.

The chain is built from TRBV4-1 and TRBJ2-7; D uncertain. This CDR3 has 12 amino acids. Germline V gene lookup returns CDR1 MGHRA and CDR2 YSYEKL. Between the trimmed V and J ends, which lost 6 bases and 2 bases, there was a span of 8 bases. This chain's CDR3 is CASSGVPYEQYF. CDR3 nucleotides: TGCGCCAGCAGTGGGGTACCCTACGAGCAGTACTTC.

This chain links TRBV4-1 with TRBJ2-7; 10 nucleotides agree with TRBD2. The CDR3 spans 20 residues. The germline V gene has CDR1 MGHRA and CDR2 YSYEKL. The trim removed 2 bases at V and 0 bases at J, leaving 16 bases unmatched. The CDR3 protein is CASSQRTLAGDGAGSYEQYF. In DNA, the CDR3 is TGCGCCAGCAGCCAACGTACGCTAGCGGGAGACGGGGCGGGCTCCTACGAGCAGTACTTC.

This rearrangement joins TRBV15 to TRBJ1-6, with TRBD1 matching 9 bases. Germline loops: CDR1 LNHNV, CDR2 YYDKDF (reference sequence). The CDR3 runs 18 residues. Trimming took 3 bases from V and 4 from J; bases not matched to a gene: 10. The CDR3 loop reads CATSSAHGDRAYNSPLHF. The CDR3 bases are TGTGCCACCAGCAGTGCCCATGGGGACAGGGCATATAATTCACCCCTCCACTTT.

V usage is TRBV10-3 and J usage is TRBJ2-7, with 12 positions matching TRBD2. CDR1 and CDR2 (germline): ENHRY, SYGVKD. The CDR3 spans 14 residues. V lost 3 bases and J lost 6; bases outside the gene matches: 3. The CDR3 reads CAISDLAGGSEQYF. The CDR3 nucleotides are TGTGCCATCAGTGATCTAGCGGGGGGGAGCGAGCAGTACTTC.

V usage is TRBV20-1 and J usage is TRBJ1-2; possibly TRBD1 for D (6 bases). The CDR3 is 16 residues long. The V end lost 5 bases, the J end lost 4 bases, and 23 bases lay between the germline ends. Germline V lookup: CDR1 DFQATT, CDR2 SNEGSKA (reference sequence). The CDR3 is CSAYTRDKGGLYGYTF. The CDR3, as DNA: TGCAGTGCTTATACCCGGGACAAGGGGGGACTCTATGGCTACACCTTC.

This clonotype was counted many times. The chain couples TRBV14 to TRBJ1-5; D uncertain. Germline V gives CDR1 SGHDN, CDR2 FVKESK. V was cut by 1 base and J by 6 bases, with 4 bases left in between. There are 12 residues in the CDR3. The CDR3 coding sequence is TGTGCCAGCAGCCAAGGTGTTCAGCCCCAGCATTTT. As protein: CASSQGVQPQHF.

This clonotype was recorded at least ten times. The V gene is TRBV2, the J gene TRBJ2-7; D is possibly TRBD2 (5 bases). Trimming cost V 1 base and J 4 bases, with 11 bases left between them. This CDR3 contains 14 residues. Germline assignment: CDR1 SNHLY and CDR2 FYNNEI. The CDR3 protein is CASSEGRALYEQYF. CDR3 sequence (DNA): TGTGCCAGCAGTGAAGGGCGGGCCTTATACGAGCAGTACTTC.

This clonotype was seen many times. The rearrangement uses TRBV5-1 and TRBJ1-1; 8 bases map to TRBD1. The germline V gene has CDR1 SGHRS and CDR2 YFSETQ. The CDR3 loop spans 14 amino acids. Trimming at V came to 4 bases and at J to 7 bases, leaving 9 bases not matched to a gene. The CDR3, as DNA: TGCGCCAGCAGCGAATTCACAGGGGGAAGTGAAGCTTTCTTT. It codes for CASSEFTGGSEAFF.

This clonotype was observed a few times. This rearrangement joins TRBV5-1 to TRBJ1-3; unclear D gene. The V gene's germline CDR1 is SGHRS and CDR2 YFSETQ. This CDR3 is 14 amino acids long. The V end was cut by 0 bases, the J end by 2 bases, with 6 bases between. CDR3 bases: TGCGCCAGCAGCTTGGCCAGTGCTGGAAACACCATATATTTT. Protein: CASSLASAGNTIYF.

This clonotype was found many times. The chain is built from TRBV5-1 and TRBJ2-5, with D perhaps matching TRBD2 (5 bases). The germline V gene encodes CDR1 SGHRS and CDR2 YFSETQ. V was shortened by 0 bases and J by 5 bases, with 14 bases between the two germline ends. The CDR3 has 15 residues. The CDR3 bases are TGCGCCAGCAGCTTGGGAGGAGGTTGGGAGGAGACCCAGTACTTC. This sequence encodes CASSLGGGWEETQYF. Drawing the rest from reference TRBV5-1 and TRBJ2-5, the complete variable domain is KAGVTQTPRYLIKTRGQQVTLSCSPISGHRSVSWYQQTPGQGLQFLFEYFSETQRNKGNFPGRFSGRQFSNSRSEMNVSTLELGDSALYLCASSLGGGWEETQYFGPGTRLLVL.

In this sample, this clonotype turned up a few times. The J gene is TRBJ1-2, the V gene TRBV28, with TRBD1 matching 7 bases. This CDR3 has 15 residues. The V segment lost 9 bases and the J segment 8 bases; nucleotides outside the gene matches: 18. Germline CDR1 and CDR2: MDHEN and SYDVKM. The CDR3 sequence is CASSIEPGQLEGYTF. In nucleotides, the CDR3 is TGTGCCAGTAGTATAGAACCGGGACAGCTTGAGGGCTACACCTTC.

The CDR3 coding sequence is TGTGCCAGCAGTACCTCAAGAGAGACCCAGTACTTC. Its protein product is CASSTSRETQYF. The chain carries TRBV6-6 and TRBJ2-5, with D uncertain. Germline V gene data show CDR1 as MNHNY and CDR2 as SVGAGI (reference sequence). The V end was cut by 5 bases, the J end by 4 bases, with 8 bases between. The CDR3 spans 12 residues.

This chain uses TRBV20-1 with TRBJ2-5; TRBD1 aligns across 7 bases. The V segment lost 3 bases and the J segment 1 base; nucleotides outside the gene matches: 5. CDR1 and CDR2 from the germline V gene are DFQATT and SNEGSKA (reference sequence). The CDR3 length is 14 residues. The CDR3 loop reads CSASTGDSQETQYF. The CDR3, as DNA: TGCAGTGCTAGTACAGGGGACAGCCAAGAGACCCAGTACTTC.

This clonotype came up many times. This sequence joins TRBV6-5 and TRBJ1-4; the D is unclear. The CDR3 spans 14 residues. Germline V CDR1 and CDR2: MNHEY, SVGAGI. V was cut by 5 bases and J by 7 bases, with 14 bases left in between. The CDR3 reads CASSGLSSGEKLFF. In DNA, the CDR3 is TGTGCCAGCAGTGGGCTCTCTTCCGGTGAAAAACTGTTTTTT.

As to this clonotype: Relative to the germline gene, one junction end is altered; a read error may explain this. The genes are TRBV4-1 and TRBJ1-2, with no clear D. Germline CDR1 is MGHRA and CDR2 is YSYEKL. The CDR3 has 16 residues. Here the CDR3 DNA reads TGCGCCAGCAGCCCTGCTCTCGGACCGGCTGTTGCTGGCTACACCTTT. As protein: CASSPALGPAVAGYTF.

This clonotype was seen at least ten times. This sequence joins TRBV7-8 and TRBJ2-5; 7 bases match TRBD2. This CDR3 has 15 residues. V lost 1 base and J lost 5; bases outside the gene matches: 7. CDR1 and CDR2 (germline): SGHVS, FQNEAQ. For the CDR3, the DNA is TGTGCCAGCAGCTTAGGGCTCCTGGGGGGGGAGACCCAGTACTTC. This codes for CASSLGLLGGETQYF.

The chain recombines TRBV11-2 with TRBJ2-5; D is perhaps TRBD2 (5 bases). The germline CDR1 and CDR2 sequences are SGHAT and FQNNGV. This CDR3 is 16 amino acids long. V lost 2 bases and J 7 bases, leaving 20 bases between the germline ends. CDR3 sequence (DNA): TGTGCCAGCAGCTTACGACCGGGAATGGGGAGTGTGACCCAGTACTTC. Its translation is CASSLRPGMGSVTQYF.

In nucleotides, the CDR3 is TGTGCCAGTAGTATATCGTCTAGGGGTACTGGGGCCAACGTCCTGACTTTC. This gives the protein CASSISSRGTGANVLTF. The V gene is TRBV19, the J gene TRBJ2-6, with a possible D match to TRBD1 (5 bases). The CDR3 extends over 17 amino acids. Trimming removed 2 bases at V and 2 bases at J, with 13 bases between. The V gene's germline CDR1 is LNHDA and CDR2 SQIVND (reference sequence).

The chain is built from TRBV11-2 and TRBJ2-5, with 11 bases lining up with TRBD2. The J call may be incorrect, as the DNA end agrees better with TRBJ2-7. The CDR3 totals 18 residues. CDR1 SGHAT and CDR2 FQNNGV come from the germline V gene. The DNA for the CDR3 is TGTGCCAGCAGCCAGGGGCTTAGCGGGAGGGAGAGCTCCTACGAGCAGTACTTC. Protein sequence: CASSQGLSGRESSYEQYF.